This TCR beta chain was obtained from a study of blood T cell repertoires in COVID-19. Study summary: Samples taken during acute and convalescent COVID-19 were collected in the United States, Italy and Spain.

Original methodology: Estimated nucleated cell counts came from reference gene primer amplification. Only in-frame clones appear in the TCRdb table, and some are missing; sequencing was by immunoSEQ multiplex PCR. V and J calls and clone size are as listed in that table; D and trimming were resolved from the DNA. The sample contains about 55,000 clones, roughly 85% of which appear only once. Germline V gene data show CDR1 as MRHNA and CDR2 as SNTAGT. CDR3 length: 15 residues. V gave up 8 bases and J gave up 6 bases, with 21 bases separating them. Sequenced input: peripheral blood. The V call is TRBV6-4, the J call TRBJ2-3; D possibly corresponds to TRBD2 (6 bases). This clonotype was sampled from a human donor in a cohort sampled during active COVID-19. CDR3 loop: CASRITSGGPDTQYF. DNA for the CDR3: TGTGCCAGCCGCATTACGTCTGGAGGGCCGGATACGCAGTATTTT.